One sample yielded the 32 T cell receptor beta chains listed below, sequenced in a study of beta chain features in type 1 diabetes. Sequenced material consisted of expressed TCRB transcripts (all of the isolated RNA was reverse transcribed). The method was immunoSEQ multiplex PCR; TCRdb's version includes in-frame clones alone and lacks a portion of them. The sample gives about 210,000 clones, approximately 10% of which show up once; 1% to 1.5% is in the top ten. The sequenced material came from central memory CD4+ T cells from blood. The receptor source for this set is a man between 18 and 35 years old in good health.

This clone showed up just a few times. The J gene is TRBJ1-5, the V gene TRBV7-2; D perhaps matches TRBD1 (6 bases). The CDR3 runs 14 residues. The V end lost 4 bases, the J end lost 1 base, and 8 bases lay between the germline ends. The V gene's germline CDR1 is SGHTA and CDR2 FQGNSA. CDR3 amino acids: CASSSGASNQPQHF. The CDR3 coding sequence is TGTGCCAGCAGCTCAGGGGCGAGCAATCAGCCCCAGCATTTT.

This clone was seen a few times. CDR3 sequence reads: CASSGGRGVGDTQYF. In DNA, the CDR3 is TGTGCCAGCAGCGGCGGGAGGGGAGTGGGAGATACGCAGTATTTT. The rearrangement links TRBV7-2 to TRBJ2-3; TRBD2 aligns across 9 bases. Germline CDR1 is SGHTA and CDR2 is FQGNSA. The CDR3 contains 15 residues. J was trimmed by 5 bases and V by 5 bases; bases with no gene match: 8.

This clone was observed once. The rearrangement links TRBV15 to TRBJ1-4; D call uncertain. Germline-derived CDR1 and CDR2 are LNHNV and YYDKDF (reference sequence). This CDR3 is built from 16 residues. V lost 0 bases and J lost 7, with 15 bases in between. CDR3 amino acids: CATSREASRLGEKLFF. The CDR3 nucleotides read TGTGCCACCAGCAGAGAAGCCTCGAGGCTAGGTGAAAAACTGTTTTTT.

CDR3 nucleotides: TGTGCCAGCAGACCGGGACAGGGTGGTTACGAGCAGTACTTC. Translation: CASRPGQGGYEQYF. The rearrangement uses TRBV2 and TRBJ2-7; TRBD1 agrees at 9 bases. The V gene's germline CDR1 is SNHLY and CDR2 FYNNEI. This CDR3 comprises 14 residues. V lost 6 bases, J lost 4 bases, and 7 bases stayed unmatched. Full variable domain (rest looked up from reference TRBV2 and TRBJ2-7): EPEVTQTPSHQVTQMGQEVILRCVPISNHLYFYWYRQILGQKVEFLVSFYNNEISEKSEIFDDQFSVERPDGSNFTLKIRSTKLEDSAMYFCASRPGQGGYEQYFGPGTRLTVT.

This clone was detected only a few times. V usage is TRBV11-3 and J usage is TRBJ2-1; 7 nucleotides match TRBD1. Per germline, CDR1 SGHNT and CDR2 YENEEA. The trim removed 3 bases at V and 7 bases at J, leaving 3 bases unmatched. The length of the CDR3 is 13 residues. The CDR3 loop is CASSLGQTNEQFF. The CDR3 nucleotides read TGTGCCAGCAGCTTGGGACAGACGAATGAGCAGTTCTTC.

This clone has a handful of counts. The V call is TRBV7-2, the J call TRBJ2-4, with D perhaps matching TRBD2 (6 bases). V was clipped by 3 bases and J by 0 bases, with 12 bases between them. The CDR3 covers 16 residues. CDR1 is SGHTA, CDR2 FQGNSA, per germline. The DNA of the CDR3 is TGTGCCAGCAGCTTCCCAGGGACTTTAGCCAAAAACATTCAGTACTTC. This gives the protein CASSFPGTLAKNIQYF.

This clone occurred a few times. This chain joins TRBV7-2 and TRBJ1-4; a weak D match, TRBD1 (5 bases). CDR1 is SGHTA, CDR2 FQGNSA, per germline. This CDR3 is 16 amino acids long. Trimming removed 1 base at V and 7 bases at J, with 16 bases between. The CDR3 protein is CASSLGGENRGEKLFF. The CDR3 coding sequence is TGTGCCAGCAGCTTAGGAGGGGAGAATCGGGGTGAAAAACTGTTTTTT.

The chain has TRBV7-2 and TRBJ2-1; TRBD2 agrees at 13 bases. The CDR3 has 16 residues. Germline CDR1 is SGHTA and CDR2 is FQGNSA. V trimming: 4 bases; J trimming: 2 bases; junction bases outside the gene matches: 2. The CDR3 DNA sequence: TGTGCCAGCAGCTCGACTAGCGGGAGGACCTACAATGAGCAGTTCTTC. It encodes CASSSTSGRTYNEQFF.

This clone was observed a handful of times. The rearrangement links TRBV7-8 to TRBJ2-5; D unresolved. Between the trimmed V and J ends, which lost 5 bases and 2 bases, there was a span of 12 bases. The CDR3 sequence is 14 residues long. The germline V gene has CDR1 SGHVS and CDR2 FQNEAQ. This chain's CDR3 is CASSPEEIQETQYF. The CDR3 DNA sequence: TGTGCCAGCAGCCCCGAGGAGATTCAAGAGACCCAGTACTTC.

This clone showed up many times. V is TRBV5-1 and J is TRBJ2-5, with D uncertain. In germline, CDR1 is SGHRS, CDR2 YFSETQ. This CDR3 is built from 12 residues. V was cut by 4 bases and J by 0 bases, with 4 bases left in between. The CDR3 loop is CASSENQETQYF. The CDR3 DNA is TGCGCCAGCAGCGAGAACCAAGAGACCCAGTACTTC.

The chain links TRBV6-1 to TRBJ2-5, with TRBD2 as a possible D gene (6 bases). The CDR3 has 16 amino acids. The V gene lost 0 bases and the J gene lost 5 bases, with 16 bases spanning the gap. CDR1 is MNHNS and CDR2 is SASEGT in the germline V gene. The DNA of the CDR3 is TGTGCCAGCAGTGAAGCGAGGGACTCGCTGGGGGAGACCCAGTACTTC. Amino acid sequence: CASSEARDSLGETQYF.

V usage is TRBV7-9 and J usage is TRBJ1-3, with D unclear. V gave up 5 bases and J gave up 0 bases, with 11 bases separating them. There are 15 residues in the CDR3. The germline V gene has CDR1 SEHNR and CDR2 FQNEAQ (reference sequence). CDR3 nucleotide sequence: TGTGCCAGCAGCCAACTTCCGTTCTCTGGAAACACCATATATTTT. Translated, it gives CASSQLPFSGNTIYF.

V and J are TRBV19 and TRBJ2-1, with TRBD2 matching 9 bases. V shed 8 bases, J shed 7 bases, and the junction held 18 bases outside the gene matches. This CDR3 has 17 amino acids. Germline V gene data show CDR1 as LNHDA and CDR2 as SQIVND (reference sequence). This CDR3 is CASGYTAGGEWGNEQFF. CDR3 in DNA: TGTGCCAGTGGCTATACCGCGGGAGGGGAGTGGGGGAATGAGCAGTTCTTC.

Many counts were recorded for this clone. The chain combines TRBV4-1 with TRBJ2-1; D remains unclear. The CDR3 runs 12 residues. V lost 3 bases, J lost 8 bases, and 8 bases lay in between. Germline V CDR1 and CDR2: MGHRA, YSYEKL. The CDR3 DNA reads as TGCGCCAGCAGCCACTGGCGTCATGAGCAGTTCTTC. This sequence encodes CASSHWRHEQFF.

The rearrangement uses TRBV12-2 and TRBJ2-3; the table names TRBD2, a call not compared with the DNA. TRBV12-2 represents a pseudogene. The CDR3 spans 15 residues. The CDR3 region has the DNA TGTGCAAGTCGCCTCGCGGGGGTCTGCACAGATACGCAGTATTTT. Its protein is CASRLAGVCTDTQYF.

This clone occurred many times. The chain joins TRBV28 to TRBJ2-7; 8 nucleotides align to TRBD1. Germline CDR1 MDHEN, CDR2 SYDVKM. The CDR3 covers 14 residues. Trimming at V came to 2 bases and at J to 5 bases, leaving 5 bases not matched to a gene. Here the CDR3 DNA reads TGTGCCAGCAGTTTACCAGGGGGCTCTAACGAGCAGTACTTC. Amino acid sequence: CASSLPGGSNEQYF.

The chain combines TRBV5-1 with TRBJ2-5; possibly TRBD1 for D (6 bases). The CDR3 runs 15 residues. V lost 4 bases, J lost 5 bases, and 18 bases lay in between. Germline CDR1 SGHRS, CDR2 YFSETQ. The CDR3 DNA sequence: TGCGCCAGCAGCCTGAAGTTACAGGGCGAGGAGACCCAGTACTTC. It translates to CASSLKLQGEETQYF.

This clone was observed a handful of times. This chain connects TRBV5-1 to TRBJ1-1; D is unclear. This CDR3 comprises 14 residues. The germline CDR1 and CDR2 sequences are SGHRS and YFSETQ. The V gene lost 5 bases and the J gene lost 1 base, with 12 bases spanning the gap. Here the CDR3 DNA reads TGCGCCAGCAGGATAGGATACCCGAACACTGAAGCTTTCTTT. Protein: CASRIGYPNTEAFF.

The table lists this clone with a few counts. The CDR3 region is CASSFPGTSGETQYF. CDR3 DNA: TGTGCCAGCAGTTTCCCCGGGACTAGCGGGGAGACCCAGTACTTC. The rearrangement links TRBV5-6 to TRBJ2-5; the match to TRBD2 covers 12 bases. The CDR3 contains 15 residues. V lost 5 bases and J lost 5; bases outside the gene matches: 7. Germline lookup yields CDR1 SGHDT and CDR2 YYEEEE.

V is TRBV30 and J is TRBJ2-3; 7 bases match TRBD2. V dropped 0 bases and J dropped 6; count of bases not matched to a gene: 6. The CDR3 contains 14 residues. The V gene's germline CDR1 is GTSNPN and CDR2 SVGIG (reference sequence). As DNA, the CDR3 is TGTGCCTGGAGTGTGACTAGCCCCGGGGATACGCAGTATTTT. It yields the protein CAWSVTSPGDTQYF.

The table lists this clone with a few counts. Other DNA sequences within the sample encode an identical CDR3. The DNA of the CDR3 is TGTGCCAGCTCACCGACCCCAGATACGCAGTATTTT. Encoded protein: CASSPTPDTQYF. V gene TRBV18 combines with J gene TRBJ2-3, with D unresolved. Germline V lookup: CDR1 KGHSH, CDR2 LQKENI. V shed 3 bases and J shed 4 bases, with 5 bases lying between them. CDR3 length: 12 residues.

The rearrangement joins TRBV29-1 to TRBJ2-3; TRBD1 might be the D (6 bases). V was shortened by 3 bases and J by 4 bases, with 11 bases between the two germline ends. The CDR3 is 13 amino acids. The germline V gene encodes CDR1 SQVTM and CDR2 ANQGSEA. CDR3 sequence: CSVDIQGPDTQYF. The CDR3 DNA reads as TGCAGCGTTGATATACAGGGTCCAGATACGCAGTATTTT.

A few counts support this clone. The chain combines TRBV4-3 with TRBJ1-5; TRBD1 matches 9 bases. Looked up from germline, CDR1 is LGHNA and CDR2 is YSLEER. V lost 1 base, J lost 2 bases, and 3 bases stayed unmatched. This CDR3 spans 16 amino acids. The CDR3 loop is CASSQGTGDGNQPQHF. Here the CDR3 DNA reads TGCGCCAGCAGCCAAGGGACAGGGGACGGCAATCAGCCCCAGCATTTT.

The rearrangement links TRBV6-1 to TRBJ2-7; TRBD2 agrees at 7 bases. Germline values: CDR1 MNHNS, CDR2 SASEGT. V trimming: 6 bases; J trimming: 4 bases; junction bases outside the gene matches: 9. The CDR3 is made up of 14 amino acids. The CDR3 bases are TGTGCCAGCAGAGGATCACTAGCGCCGTACGAGCAGTACTTC. Its translation is CASRGSLAPYEQYF.

CDR3 in amino acids: CASQVGGSGAYEQYF. CDR3 nucleotide sequence: TGTGCCAGCCAAGTAGGCGGGAGTGGTGCCTACGAGCAGTACTTC. The V call is TRBV28, the J call TRBJ2-7; 7 bases agree with TRBD2. The ends lost 8 bases at V and 2 bases at J; junction bases unmatched: 12. Germline V CDR1 and CDR2: MDHEN, SYDVKM. This CDR3 spans 15 amino acids.

The CDR3, as DNA: TGTGCCAGCAGCCACCCGGGACAGGTCGTCACGGGGCAGTACTTC. Translated, it gives CASSHPGQVVTGQYF. This chain connects TRBV4-2 to TRBJ2-7; 8 bases align to TRBD1. With 3 bases clipped from V and 9 bases from J, the junction kept 13 bases outside the gene matches. The CDR3 is 15 residues long. Germline CDR1 and CDR2: LGHNA and YNFKEQ.

The CDR3 spells CASSGTGAYPNEQFF. The CDR3 nucleotides read TGTGCCAGCAGCGGGACAGGGGCGTATCCCAATGAGCAGTTCTTC. The chain combines TRBV9 with TRBJ2-1, with 9 bases identical to TRBD1. Trimming removed 3 bases from V and 6 bases from J; junction bases left unmatched: 7. Germline V gene sequence: CDR1 SGDLS, CDR2 YYNGEE. The CDR3 is 15 amino acids.

With regard to this clone: This sample includes further DNA sequences coding for the same CDR3. The CDR3 nucleotides are TGTGCCAGCAGTGAATATGGGACTACGCAAGAGACCCAGTACTTC. Translated, it gives CASSEYGTTQETQYF. V is TRBV2 and J is TRBJ2-5; 7 bases agree with TRBD2. CDR3 size: 15 residues. The germline CDR1 and CDR2 sequences are SNHLY and FYNNEI. V shed 2 bases and J 2 bases; nucleotides not matched to a gene: 5.

CDR3 bases: TGTGCCAGCAGTTCCGCCTTAGGGAGGGGGCAAAGGGAGCTGTTTTTT. Translation gives CASSSALGRGQRELFF. The chain recombines TRBV28 with TRBJ2-2, with D possibly being TRBD1 or TRBD2 (7 bases each). V shed 4 bases and J shed 9 bases, with 21 bases lying between them. This CDR3 is built from 16 residues. Germline assignment: CDR1 MDHEN and CDR2 SYDVKM.

This chain connects TRBV19 to TRBJ2-5, with 7 bases fitting TRBD2. CDR1 and CDR2 from the germline V gene are LNHDA and SQIVND (reference sequence). The CDR3 sequence is 15 residues long. Germline trimming cut 4 bases from V and 0 bases from J; bases unmatched to any gene: 5. This CDR3 is CASSRLAAYQETQYF. The CDR3 nucleotides are TGTGCCAGTAGTAGGCTAGCGGCGTACCAAGAGACCCAGTACTTC.

The J gene is TRBJ2-3, the V gene TRBV6-1; D call uncertain. Between the trimmed V and J ends, which lost 2 bases and 2 bases, there was a span of 8 bases. Germline-derived CDR1 and CDR2 are MNHNS and SASEGT. The CDR3 length is 14 residues. CDR3 residues: CASSESVPTDTQYF. CDR3 sequence (DNA): TGTGCCAGCAGTGAAAGTGTACCCACAGATACGCAGTATTTT.

The chain couples TRBV27 to TRBJ2-7; no clear D gene. Germline V lookup: CDR1 MNHEY, CDR2 SMNVEV (reference sequence). The CDR3 has 13 amino acids. V was cut by 5 bases and J by 4 bases, with 12 bases left in between. CDR3 DNA sequence: TGTGCCAGCAGTCCACTGGTGAGGTACGAGCAGTACTTC. Its translation: CASSPLVRYEQYF.